Described below is a single T cell receptor beta chain sequence and its context. This clone turned up a few times. There is no known antigen for this receptor. Base qualities are not at hand, and no much larger clone is one base apart. The sample originates from a study of blood T cell repertoires in COVID-19 (dated by TCRdb to the early 2020s). Context from the whole study: Collaborator samples came from the United States, Italy and Spain and covered acute and convalescent phases of COVID-19. Where available, HLA class I and class II types were obtained from metadata supplied by the sample provider rather than from assay-based typing. The repertoires were made available in a free public database intended to serve as a resource for research on the immune response to SARS-CoV-2. The samples were drawn from the first 160 participants of the ongoing ImmuneRACE study and from over 950 subjects provided by 6 global collaborators. The sample metadata nearly always contained a de-identified subject ID, COVID-19 status, age in years and sex. The dataset comprised deeply sampled blood TCRbeta repertoires from subjects exposed to, actively infected with, or recovered from COVID-19. The material from the prospective study consisted of cDNA or gDNA derived from T cells, B-cell-depleted T cells, or PBMCs.

TCRbeta CDR3 regions were amplified from genomic DNA by means of the immunoSEQ Assay, a bias-controlled multiplex PCR. Processing in the source paper ran as follows. The number of nucleated cells in each sample was estimated from the amplification of reference gene primers within the assay. Sequence reads were collapsed and filtered to measure the absolute abundance of every unique TCRbeta CDR3 rearrangement. For each sample, productive Simpson clonality was calculated by taking the square root of Simpson's diversity index across productive rearrangements. Held by TCRdb, this immuneACCESS table contains in-frame sequences only and omits some clones. Under half of the omission traces to an unresolved V gene where checked; the cause of the rest is unknown. That table gives V, J and clone size, and the DNA gave D and trimming. This sample is represented by fewer than 250,000 clones; approximately 90% of them were singletons. The ten biggest clones cover 6.2% of the sample.

General findings and caveats noted by the study authors: How much clinical and demographic metadata was included differed by source and by participant, and the metadata was provided uncurated.

The germline V gene yields MNHEY for CDR1 and SVGEGT for CDR2. The CDR3, from cysteine to phenylalanine, totals 15 residues. Only the CDR3 portion is preserved as DNA: 45 bases, with reading frame beginning at the first base. Compared with germline, V lacks 2 bases and J lacks 4 bases; bases without a gene match: 5. Samples from volunteer blood donors who had recovered from COVID-19 were contributed by a second Seattle source. Whole blood was collected in K2EDTA tubes by collaborating institutions according to the institutions' own protocols. For TCRbeta analysis, collaborators shipped samples as frozen whole blood, isolated PBMCs, or DNA extracted from either of those sample types.

The origin of this receptor is a woman aged 35 to 49 who had recovered from COVID-19. The sequence links TRBV6-2 or TRBV6-3 to TRBJ2-1; a stretch of 7 junction bases matches TRBD2. Specimen: peripheral blood. The nucleotides are TGTGCCAGCAGTTACGGGGCTAGCGGTTACAATGAGCAGTTCTTC. Translated, it reads CASSYGASGYNEQFF.